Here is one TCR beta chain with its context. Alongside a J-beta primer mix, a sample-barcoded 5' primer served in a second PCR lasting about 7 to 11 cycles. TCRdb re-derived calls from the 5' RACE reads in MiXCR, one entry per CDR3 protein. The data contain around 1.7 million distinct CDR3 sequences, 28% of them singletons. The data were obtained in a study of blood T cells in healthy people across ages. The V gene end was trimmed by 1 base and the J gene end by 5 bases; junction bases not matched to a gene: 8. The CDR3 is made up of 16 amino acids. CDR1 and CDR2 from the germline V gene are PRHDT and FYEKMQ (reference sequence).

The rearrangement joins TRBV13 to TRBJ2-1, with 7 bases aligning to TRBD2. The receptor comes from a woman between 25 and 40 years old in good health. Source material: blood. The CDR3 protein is CASSLVRLAEDNEQFF. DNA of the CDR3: TGTGCCAGCAGCTTAGTCCGTCTAGCGGAGGACAATGAGCAGTTCTTC.